This T cell receptor beta chain was captured by sequencing in a study of regulatory T cells in long-lasting Graves disease. This clonotype was observed a few times. CDR3-region Arm-PCR and iRepertoire HTBI primers produced the TCR beta libraries. Using its own MiXCR run on the multiplex PCR reads, TCRdb lists one record per CDR3 protein. The table has almost 350,000 distinct CDR3 sequences, 20% seen once. Specified time point: persistent/refractory GD, antithyroid drugs over 5 years with positive TRAb. RNA isolated from PBMCs was used to make the TCR library. V gave up 3 bases and J gave up 1 base; unmatched junction bases: 9. Looked up from germline, CDR1 is LGHNA and CDR2 is YNFKEQ. This CDR3 contains 16 residues.

The V call is TRBV4-2, the J call TRBJ2-7; 7 nucleotides agree with TRBD1. Sequencing used peripheral blood mononuclear cells (PBMCs), obtained when the disease was refractory, from a patient treated with antithyroid drugs. This clonotype was obtained from a female donor with Graves disease. The CDR3 bases are TGTGCCAGCAGCCATCTACAGGGGAGCAGGTCCTACGAGCAGTACTTC. Protein sequence: CASSHLQGSRSYEQYF.